These 12 T cell receptor beta chains originate from one sample sequenced in a study of blood T cell repertoires in COVID-19. The repertoire was sequenced with immunoSEQ multiplex PCR; TCRdb's copy has only in-frame clones and lacks some. The sample consists of fewer than 200,000 clones, roughly 80% of them appearing once. The material sequenced was PBMCs or T cells enriched from blood (not recorded which). Every receptor here comes from a man aged 50 to 59 who had recovered from COVID-19.

This clone was recorded once. The V gene is TRBV19, the J gene TRBJ2-3; TRBD1 aligns across 10 bases. There are 15 residues in the CDR3. In germline, CDR1 is LNHDA, CDR2 SQIVND (reference sequence). The J segment lost 2 bases and the V segment lost 7 bases, leaving 6 bases of the junction unmatched. The CDR3 is CASTQGQGNTDTQYF. DNA for the CDR3: TGTGCCAGTACCCAGGGACAGGGGAACACAGATACGCAGTATTTT.

V usage is TRBV5-4 and J usage is TRBJ1-1; 9 nucleotides line up with TRBD1. This CDR3 has 15 residues. Germline CDR1 reads SGHNT; CDR2 reads YYREEE (reference sequence). Unmatched junction bases numbered 5, after V lost 4 bases and J lost 1 base. The CDR3 bases are TGTGCCAGCAGCCAGTGGACAGGGGAGAACACTGAAGCTTTCTTT. Protein product: CASSQWTGENTEAFF.

This clone came up a few times. V is TRBV28 and J is TRBJ1-2; a weak D match, TRBD1 (6 bases). V lost 4 bases to trimming and J lost 9 bases, with 9 bases between them. Germline CDR1 reads MDHEN; CDR2 reads SYDVKM. The CDR3 contains 11 residues. In DNA form, the CDR3 reads TGTGCCAGCAGTTCCGACAGGCGCTACACCTTC. Encoded protein: CASSSDRRYTF.

This chain joins TRBV5-4 and TRBJ1-5; no firm D call. CDR1 SGHNT and CDR2 YYREEE come from the germline V gene (reference sequence). V was clipped by 4 bases and J by 5 bases, with 16 bases between them. The CDR3 is made up of 15 amino acids. The CDR3 protein is CASSPTPGIYQPQHF. CDR3 sequence (DNA): TGTGCCAGCAGCCCTACACCGGGGATCTATCAGCCCCAGCATTTT.

The genes are TRBV7-8 and TRBJ1-5; D possibly corresponds to TRBD1 (5 bases). CDR3 size: 15 residues. The germline V and J ends were trimmed by 1 base and 5 bases, with 12 bases remaining between them. Germline V gene lookup returns CDR1 SGHVS and CDR2 FQNEAQ. The CDR3 sequence is CASSLEGKRDQPQHF. CDR3 nucleotides: TGTGCCAGCAGCTTAGAGGGGAAGCGGGATCAGCCCCAGCATTTT.

This chain uses TRBV2 with TRBJ2-2; 8 nucleotides match TRBD1. The CDR3 spans 15 residues. Unmatched junction bases numbered 5, after V lost 4 bases and J lost 4 bases. Germline V CDR1 and CDR2: SNHLY, FYNNEI. The DNA of the CDR3 is TGTGCCAGCAGTGTGGGGCAGGGGGCCACCGGGGAGCTGTTTTTT. Protein sequence: CASSVGQGATGELFF.

V usage is TRBV9 and J usage is TRBJ1-1; tentatively, D is TRBD1 (5 bases). V gave up 0 bases and J gave up 4 bases, with 10 bases separating them. Germline V gene sequence: CDR1 SGDLS, CDR2 YYNGEE. The CDR3 covers 14 residues. CDR3 DNA sequence: TGTGCCAGCAGCGTAGGGGGGGGTGGCACTGAAGCTTTCTTT. Residues: CASSVGGGGTEAFF. The full variable domain, in which reference TRBV9 and TRBJ1-1 provide the parts outside the CDR3, is DSGVTQTPKHLITATGQRVTLRCSPRSGDLSVYWYQQSLDQGLQFLIQYYNGEERAKGNILERFSAQQFPDLHSELNLSSLELGDSALYFCASSVGGGGTEAFFGQGTRLTVV.

The rearrangement uses TRBV2 and TRBJ1-3; TRBD1 agrees at 7 bases. The germline V gene encodes CDR1 SNHLY and CDR2 FYNNEI. This CDR3 is 14 amino acids long. V was pared by 7 bases and J by 7 bases, with 10 bases of the junction left unmatched. The CDR3: CASKQGRNGNTIYF. The CDR3 DNA reads TGTGCCAGCAAACAGGGGCGGAACGGGAACACCATATATTTT.

This chain connects TRBV9 to TRBJ2-1, with TRBD1 matching over 10 bases. With 3 bases clipped from V and 3 bases from J, the junction kept 9 bases outside the gene matches. CDR1 is SGDLS, CDR2 YYNGEE, per germline. The CDR3 totals 17 residues. This CDR3 is CASSARIGQGGYNEQFF. The DNA of the CDR3 is TGTGCCAGCAGCGCGAGAATTGGACAGGGGGGCTACAATGAGCAGTTCTTC.

In this sample, this clone turned up once. This chain uses TRBV6-9 with TRBJ2-5; no clear D. CDR3 length: 12 residues. Trimming left V 7 bases short and J 5 bases short, with 11 bases between. The germline CDR1 and CDR2 sequences are MNHGY and SVAAGI. The CDR3 reads CASIRRLETQYF. The CDR3 nucleotides read TGTGCCAGCATTAGGCGGTTGGAGACCCAGTACTTC.

The V gene is TRBV5-1, the J gene TRBJ2-7; 10 positions match TRBD1. The germline V gene has CDR1 SGHRS and CDR2 YFSETQ. CDR3 size: 14 residues. V was clipped by 4 bases and J by 2 bases; unmatched bases: 3. The CDR3 is CASSLGTGAYEQYF. CDR3 DNA: TGCGCCAGCAGCCTAGGGACAGGGGCCTACGAGCAGTACTTC.

The rearrangement uses TRBV2 and TRBJ1-5, with TRBD1 as a possible D gene (5 bases). Germline CDR1 reads SNHLY; CDR2 reads FYNNEI. Trimming stripped 6 bases from V and 0 bases from J, with 9 bases between. The CDR3 covers 14 residues. CDR3: CASSQDSSNQPQHF. Here the CDR3 DNA reads TGTGCCAGCAGCCAAGACAGTAGCAATCAGCCCCAGCATTTT.